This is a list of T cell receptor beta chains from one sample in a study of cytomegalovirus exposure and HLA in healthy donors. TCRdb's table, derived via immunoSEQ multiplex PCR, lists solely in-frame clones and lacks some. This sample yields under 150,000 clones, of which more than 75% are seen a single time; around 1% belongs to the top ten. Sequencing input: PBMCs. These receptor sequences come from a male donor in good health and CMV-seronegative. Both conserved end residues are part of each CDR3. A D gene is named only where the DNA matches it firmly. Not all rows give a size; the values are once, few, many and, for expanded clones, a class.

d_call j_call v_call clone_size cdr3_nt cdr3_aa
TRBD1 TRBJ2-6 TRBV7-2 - TGTGCCAGCAGCTTCTCGGGACAGGGGTTTGGGGCCAACGTCCTGACTTTC CASSFSGQGFGANVLTF
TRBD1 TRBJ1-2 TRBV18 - TGTGCCAGCTCACCCCGGGACAGGGGGCAATTTGGTGGCTACACCTTC CASSPRDRGQFGGYTF
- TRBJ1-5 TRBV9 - TGTGCCAGCAGCCTTCAGGGCGGTCAGCCCCAGCATTTT CASSLQGGQPQHF
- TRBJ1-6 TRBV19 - TGTGCCAGTAGTCCAGGGGCTTATAATTCACCCCTCCACTTT CASSPGAYNSPLHF
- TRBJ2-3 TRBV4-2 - TGTGCCAGCAGCCATTTAGGGTGGGGGGAGGCAGATACGCAGTATTTT CASSHLGWGEADTQYF
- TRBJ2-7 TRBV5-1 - TGCGCCAGCAGCCCGGGACACCCCGGGTACGAGCAGTACTTC CASSPGHPGYEQYF
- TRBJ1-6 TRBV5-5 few TGTGCCAGCAGAGACAGGACAAACTCCTATAATTCACCCCTCCACTTT CASRDRTNSYNSPLHF
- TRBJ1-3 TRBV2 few TGTGCCAGCAGTAGAGACTCTGGAAACACCATATATTTT CASSRDSGNTIYF
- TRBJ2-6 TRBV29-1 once TGCAGCGTTGAAGTCCGCGGGCCCCCTGGGGCCAACGTCCTGACTTTC CSVEVRGPPGANVLTF
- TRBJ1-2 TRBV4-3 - TGCGCCAGCAGCCAAGAGTTCCTGGGGCGATTGGGCTATGGCTACACCTTC CASSQEFLGRLGYGYTF
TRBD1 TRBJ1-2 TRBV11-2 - TGTGCCAGCAGCCCCTGGGACAGGCCAGCCGACTATGGCTACACCTTC CASSPWDRPADYGYTF
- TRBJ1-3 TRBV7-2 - TGTGCCAGCAGCTTAGGAATCGGGGGGCTATATGGAAACACCATATATTTT CASSLGIGGLYGNTIYF
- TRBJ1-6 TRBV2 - TGTGCCAGCCGAAGACAAACAGAGAATTCACCCCTCCACTTT CASRRQTENSPLHF
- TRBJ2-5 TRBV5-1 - TGCGCCAGCAGCTTGACTAACCCGTACCAAGAGACCCAGTACTTC CASSLTNPYQETQYF
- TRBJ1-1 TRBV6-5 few TGTGCCAGCAGTTGGGGGCAGGGGAACACTGAAGCTTTCTTT CASSWGQGNTEAFF
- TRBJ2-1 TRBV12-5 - TGTGCTAGCGGACAGGGAGGGAATGAGCAGTTCTTC CASGQGGNEQFF
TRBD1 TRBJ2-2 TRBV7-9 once TGTGCCAGCAGCGCTGCCCGACAGGGGGTCGGGGAGCTGTTTTTT CASSAARQGVGELFF
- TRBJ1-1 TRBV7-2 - TGTGCCAGCAGCTTAACCAGGGCAGGAACTGAAGCTTTCTTT CASSLTRAGTEAFF
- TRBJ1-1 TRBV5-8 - TGTGCCCGGTGGGAGGGAAGGACTGAAGCTTTCTTT CARWEGRTEAFF
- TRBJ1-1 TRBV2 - TGTGCCAGCAGTACCCTTCCCGGACAGATAAACACTGAAGCTTTCTTT CASSTLPGQINTEAFF
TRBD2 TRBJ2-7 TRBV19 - TGTGCCAGTACCGTGGGGGAGGGCTACGAGCAGTACTTC CASTVGEGYEQYF
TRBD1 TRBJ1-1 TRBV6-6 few TGTGCCAGCAGTTACAGTGGGACAGGTGAAGCTTTCTTT CASSYSGTGEAFF
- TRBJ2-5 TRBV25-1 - TGTGCCAGCAGTGAATCGGGTTACAAGGTCCAAGAGACCCAGTACTTC CASSESGYKVQETQYF
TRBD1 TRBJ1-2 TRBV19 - TGTGCAGCGGGGACAGGGAACTATGGCTACACCTTC CAAGTGNYGYTF
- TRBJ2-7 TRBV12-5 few TGTGCTAGTGGTTTGGGGACAGTATCCTACGAGCAGTACTTC CASGLGTVSYEQYF
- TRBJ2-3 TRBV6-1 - TGTGCCAGCATCGAGCGGGACACGCACACAGATACGCAGTATTTT CASIERDTHTDTQYF
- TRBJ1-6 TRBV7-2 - TGTGCCAGCAGCTTAGGAGCGCCTGGGAATTCACCCCTCCACTTT CASSLGAPGNSPLHF
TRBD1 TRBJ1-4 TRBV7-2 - TGTGCCAGCAGCAGACAGGGGGGAGGTGAAAAACTGTTTTTT CASSRQGGGEKLFF
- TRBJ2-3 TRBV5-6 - TGTGCCAGCAGCTTGGCCAGCGGGAGCACAGATACGCAGTATTTT CASSLASGSTDTQYF
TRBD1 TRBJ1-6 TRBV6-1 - TGTGCCATTAAGTGGGACAGGAATTCACCCCTCCACTTT CAIKWDRNSPLHF
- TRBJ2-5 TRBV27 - TGTGCCAGCAGTTTAGGTTCCTCCGGCGGGGAGACCCAGTACTTC CASSLGSSGGETQYF
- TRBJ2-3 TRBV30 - TGTGCCTGGAGGACCAGCGGGGATACGCAGTATTTT CAWRTSGDTQYF
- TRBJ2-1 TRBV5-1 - TGCGCCAGCAGCTTGGGGGACTGGTCCTACAATGAGCAGTTCTTC CASSLGDWSYNEQFF
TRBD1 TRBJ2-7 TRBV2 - TGTGCCAGCAGTGAAGGGGGGACAGGGCTCTACGAGCAGTACTTC CASSEGGTGLYEQYF
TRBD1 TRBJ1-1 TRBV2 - TGTGCCTCCAGGGGGGACATGAACACTGAAGCTTTCTTT CASRGDMNTEAFF
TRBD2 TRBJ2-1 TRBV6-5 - TGTGCCAGCAGTTATGGAGGCGGGGGGAATGAGCAGTTCTTC CASSYGGGGNEQFF
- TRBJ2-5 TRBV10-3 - TGTGCCATCAGTGATACATGGAGTGGAGAGACCCAGTACTTC CAISDTWSGETQYF
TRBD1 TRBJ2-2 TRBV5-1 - TGCGCCAGCAGCCCTCCGGGGACAGCCTCGAACACCGGGGAGCTGTTTTTT CASSPPGTASNTGELFF
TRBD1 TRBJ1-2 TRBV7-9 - TGTGCCAGCAGCCTAGGGTCAGGGGGCGTTGGCTACACCTTC CASSLGSGGVGYTF
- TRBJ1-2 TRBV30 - TGTGCCTGGAGTACACAGGGTCGTGGCTACACCTTC CAWSTQGRGYTF
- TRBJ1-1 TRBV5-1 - TGCGCCAGCAGCCCCCGGTCACGAGGTGTGAACACTGAAGCTTTCTTT CASSPRSRGVNTEAFF
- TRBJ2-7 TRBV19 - TGTGCCAGTAGTACCTCACCCCGGGGGTTACGGGTCTACGAGCAGTACTTC CASSTSPRGLRVYEQYF
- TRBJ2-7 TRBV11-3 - TGTGCCAGCAGCTTAGGCAGTTCGGGGGACGAGCAGTACTTC CASSLGSSGDEQYF